The text below deals with one TCR beta chain. The data originate from a study of identifying expanded T cells in peripheral blood. The CDR3 extends over 17 amino acids. CDR1 is MNHNS and CDR2 is SASEGT in the germline V gene. With V trimmed by 4 bases and J by 0 bases, 5 bases remained unmatched. Method: immunoSEQ multiplex PCR; TCRdb's copy keeps in-frame clones and lacks some. The table includes 80,000 or so clones, approximately 84% detected once. The chain recombines TRBV6-1 with TRBJ2-7, with TRBD2 matching over 14 bases. Specimen: blood. The receptor was isolated from a person aged 18 to 69 in good health. The CDR3 nucleotides are TGTGCCAGCAGTGGGACTAGCGGGAGGAGTAGCTCCTACGAGCAGTACTTC. This gives the protein CASSGTSGRSSSYEQYF.